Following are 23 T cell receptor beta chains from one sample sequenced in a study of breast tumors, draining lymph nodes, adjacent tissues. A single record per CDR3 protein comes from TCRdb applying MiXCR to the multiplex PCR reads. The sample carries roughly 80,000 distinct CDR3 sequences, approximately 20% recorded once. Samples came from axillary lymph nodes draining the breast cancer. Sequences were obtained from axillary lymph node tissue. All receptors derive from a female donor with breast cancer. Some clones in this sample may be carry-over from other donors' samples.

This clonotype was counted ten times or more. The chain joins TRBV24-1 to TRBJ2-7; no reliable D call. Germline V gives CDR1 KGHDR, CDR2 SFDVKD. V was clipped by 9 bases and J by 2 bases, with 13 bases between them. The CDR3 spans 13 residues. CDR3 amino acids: CATSATFTYEQYF. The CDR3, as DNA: TGTGCCACCTCGGCTACATTCACCTACGAGCAGTACTTC.

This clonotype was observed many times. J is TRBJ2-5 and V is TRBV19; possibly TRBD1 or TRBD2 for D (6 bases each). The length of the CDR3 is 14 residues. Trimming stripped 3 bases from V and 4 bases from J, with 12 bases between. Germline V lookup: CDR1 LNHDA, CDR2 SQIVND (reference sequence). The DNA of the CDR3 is TGTGCCAGTAGTATCCATGGGGGGCGAGAGACCCAGTACTTC. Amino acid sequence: CASSIHGGRETQYF.

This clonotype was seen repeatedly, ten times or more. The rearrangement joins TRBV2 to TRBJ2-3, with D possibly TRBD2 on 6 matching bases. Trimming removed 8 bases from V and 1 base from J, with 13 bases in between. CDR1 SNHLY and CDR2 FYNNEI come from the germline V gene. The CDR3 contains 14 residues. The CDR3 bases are TGTGCCAGCGGGGGGAGACTACGCACAGATACGCAGTATTTT. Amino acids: CASGGRLRTDTQYF.

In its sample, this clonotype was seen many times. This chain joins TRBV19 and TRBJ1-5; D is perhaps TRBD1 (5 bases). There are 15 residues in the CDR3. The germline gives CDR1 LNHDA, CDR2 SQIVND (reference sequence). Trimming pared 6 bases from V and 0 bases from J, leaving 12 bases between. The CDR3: CASRMGDYSNQPQHF. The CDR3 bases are TGTGCCAGTAGGATGGGGGACTATAGCAATCAGCCCCAGCATTTT. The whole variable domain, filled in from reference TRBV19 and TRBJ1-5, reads DGGITQSPKYLFRKEGQNVTLSCEQNLNHDAMYWYRQDPGQGLRLIYYSQIVNDFQKGDIAEGYSVSREKKESFPLTVTSAQKNPTAFYLCASRMGDYSNQPQHFGDGTRLSIL.

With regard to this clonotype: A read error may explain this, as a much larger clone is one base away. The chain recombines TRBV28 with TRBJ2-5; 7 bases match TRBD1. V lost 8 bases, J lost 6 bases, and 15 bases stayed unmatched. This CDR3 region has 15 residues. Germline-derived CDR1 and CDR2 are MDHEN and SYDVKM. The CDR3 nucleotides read TGTGCCAGCGGAGAATTCGGACAGGCTTCGAAGACCCAGTACTTC. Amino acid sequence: CASGEFGQASKTQYF.

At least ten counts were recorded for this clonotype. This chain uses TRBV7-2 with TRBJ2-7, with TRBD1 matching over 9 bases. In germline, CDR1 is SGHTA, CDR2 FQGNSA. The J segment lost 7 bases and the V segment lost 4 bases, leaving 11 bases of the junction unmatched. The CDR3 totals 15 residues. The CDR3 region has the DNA TGTGCCAGCAGCTCGTCGTGGACAGGGGTAGGAGAGCAGTACTTC. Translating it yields CASSSSWTGVGEQYF.

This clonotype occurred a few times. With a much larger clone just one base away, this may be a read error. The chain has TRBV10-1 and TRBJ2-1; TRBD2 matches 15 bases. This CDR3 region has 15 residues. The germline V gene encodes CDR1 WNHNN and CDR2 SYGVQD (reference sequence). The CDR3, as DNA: TGCGCCAGCAGCGGACTAGCGGGAGGGCCGAATGAGCAGCTCTTC. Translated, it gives CASSGLAGGPNEQLF.

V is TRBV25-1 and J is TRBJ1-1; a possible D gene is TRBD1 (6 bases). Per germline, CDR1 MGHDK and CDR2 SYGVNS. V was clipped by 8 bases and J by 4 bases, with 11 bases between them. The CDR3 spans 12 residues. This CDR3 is CASEQGGTEAFF. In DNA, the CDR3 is TGTGCCAGCGAACAGGGCGGCACTGAAGCTTTCTTT.

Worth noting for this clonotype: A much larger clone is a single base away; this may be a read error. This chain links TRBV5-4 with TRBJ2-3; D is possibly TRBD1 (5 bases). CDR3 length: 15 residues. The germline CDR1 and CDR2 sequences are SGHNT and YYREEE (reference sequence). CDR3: CANSLSARAADTQYF. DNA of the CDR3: TGTGCCAACAGCTTGTCGGCCAGGGCGGCAGATACGCAGTATTTT.

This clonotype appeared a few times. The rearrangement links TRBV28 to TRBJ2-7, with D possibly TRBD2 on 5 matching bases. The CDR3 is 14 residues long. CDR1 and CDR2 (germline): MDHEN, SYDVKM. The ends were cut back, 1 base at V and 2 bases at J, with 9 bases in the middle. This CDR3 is CASSLSPGTYEQYF. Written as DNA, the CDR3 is TGTGCCAGCAGTTTATCCCCGGGAACCTACGAGCAGTACTTC. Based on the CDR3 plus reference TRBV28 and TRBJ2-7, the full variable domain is DVKVTQSSRYLVKRTGEKVFLECVQDMDHENMFWYRQDPGLGLRLIYFSYDVKMKEKGDIPEGYSVSREKKERFSLILESASTNQTSMYLCASSLSPGTYEQYFGPGTRLTVT.

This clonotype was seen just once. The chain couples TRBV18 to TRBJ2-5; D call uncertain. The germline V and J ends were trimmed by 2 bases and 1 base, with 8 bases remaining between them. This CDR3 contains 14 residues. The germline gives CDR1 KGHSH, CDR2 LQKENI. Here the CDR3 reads CASSPGAAQETQYF. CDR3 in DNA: TGTGCCAGCTCACCAGGCGCCGCCCAAGAGACCCAGTACTTC.

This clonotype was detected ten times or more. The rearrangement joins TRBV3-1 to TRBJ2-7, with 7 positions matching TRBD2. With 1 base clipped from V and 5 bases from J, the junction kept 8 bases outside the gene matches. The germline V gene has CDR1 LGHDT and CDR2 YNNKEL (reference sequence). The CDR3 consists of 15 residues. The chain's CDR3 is CASSQGGSRKDEQYF. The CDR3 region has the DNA TGTGCCAGCAGCCAAGGCGGGAGCCGCAAAGACGAGCAGTACTTC.

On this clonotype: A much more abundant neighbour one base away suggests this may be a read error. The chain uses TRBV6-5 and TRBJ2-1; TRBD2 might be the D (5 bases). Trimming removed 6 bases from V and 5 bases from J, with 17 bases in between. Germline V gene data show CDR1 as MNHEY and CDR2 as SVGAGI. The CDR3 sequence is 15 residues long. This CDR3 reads CASSTRLPADNEQFF. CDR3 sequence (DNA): TGTGCCAGCAGCACCAGGCTTCCAGCGGACAATGAGCAGTTCTTC.

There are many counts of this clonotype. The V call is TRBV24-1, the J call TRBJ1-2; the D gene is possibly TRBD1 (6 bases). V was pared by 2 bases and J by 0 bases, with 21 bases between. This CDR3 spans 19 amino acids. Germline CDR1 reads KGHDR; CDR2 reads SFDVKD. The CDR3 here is CATSDCFRDTDLANYGYTF. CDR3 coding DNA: TGTGCCACCAGTGATTGCTTCCGGGACACGGATTTGGCTAACTATGGCTACACCTTC.

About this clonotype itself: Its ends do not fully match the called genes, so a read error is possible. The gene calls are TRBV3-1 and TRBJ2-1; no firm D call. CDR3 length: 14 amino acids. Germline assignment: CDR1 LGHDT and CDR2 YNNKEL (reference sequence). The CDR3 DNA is TGTGCCAGCAGCCAAGATCGTTTCTACGATGAGCAGTTCTTC. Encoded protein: CASSQDRFYDEQFF.

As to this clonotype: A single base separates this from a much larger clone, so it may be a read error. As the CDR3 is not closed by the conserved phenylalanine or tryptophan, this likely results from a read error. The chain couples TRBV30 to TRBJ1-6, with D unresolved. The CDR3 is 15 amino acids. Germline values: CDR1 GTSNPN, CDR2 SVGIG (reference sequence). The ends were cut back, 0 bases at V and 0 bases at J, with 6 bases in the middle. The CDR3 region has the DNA TGTGCCTGGAGTGTAGAGAGCTCCTATAATTCACCCCTCCACTGT. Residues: CAWSVESSYNSPLHC.

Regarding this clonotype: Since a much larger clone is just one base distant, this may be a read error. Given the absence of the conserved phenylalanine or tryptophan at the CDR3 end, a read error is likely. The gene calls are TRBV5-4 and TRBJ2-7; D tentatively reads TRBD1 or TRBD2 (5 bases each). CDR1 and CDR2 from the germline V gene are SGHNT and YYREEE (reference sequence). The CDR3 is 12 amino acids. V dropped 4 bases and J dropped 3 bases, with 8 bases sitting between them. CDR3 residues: CASSRDLYEQYL. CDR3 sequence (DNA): TGTGCCAGCAGCCGGGACCTCTACGAGCAGTACCTC.

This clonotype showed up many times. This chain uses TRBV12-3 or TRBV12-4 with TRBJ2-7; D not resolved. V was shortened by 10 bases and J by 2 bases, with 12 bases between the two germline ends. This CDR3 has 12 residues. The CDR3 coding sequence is TGTGCCAACTGCCCGGAGCCCTACGAGCAGTACTTC. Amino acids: CANCPEPYEQYF.

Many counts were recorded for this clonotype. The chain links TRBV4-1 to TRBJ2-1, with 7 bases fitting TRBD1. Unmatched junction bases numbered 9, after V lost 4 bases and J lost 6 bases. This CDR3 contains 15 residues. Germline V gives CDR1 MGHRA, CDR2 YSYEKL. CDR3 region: CASSRNKGAVNEQFF. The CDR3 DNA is TGCGCCAGCAGCCGTAATAAGGGGGCAGTCAATGAGCAGTTCTTC.

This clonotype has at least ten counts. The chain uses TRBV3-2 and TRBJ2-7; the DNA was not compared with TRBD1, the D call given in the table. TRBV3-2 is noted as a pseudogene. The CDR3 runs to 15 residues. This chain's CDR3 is CASSQWRERGYEQYF. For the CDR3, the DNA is TGTGCCAGCAGCCAATGGCGGGAGAGGGGGTACGAGCAGTACTTC.

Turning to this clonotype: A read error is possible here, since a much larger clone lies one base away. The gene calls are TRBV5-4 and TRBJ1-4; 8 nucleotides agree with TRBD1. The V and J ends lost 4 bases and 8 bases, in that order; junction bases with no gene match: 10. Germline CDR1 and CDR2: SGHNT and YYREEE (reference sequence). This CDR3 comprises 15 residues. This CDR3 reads CASSPGQGSVEKLFF. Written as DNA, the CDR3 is TGTGCCAGCAGCCCCGGACAGGGTAGTGTCGAAAAACTGTTTTTT.

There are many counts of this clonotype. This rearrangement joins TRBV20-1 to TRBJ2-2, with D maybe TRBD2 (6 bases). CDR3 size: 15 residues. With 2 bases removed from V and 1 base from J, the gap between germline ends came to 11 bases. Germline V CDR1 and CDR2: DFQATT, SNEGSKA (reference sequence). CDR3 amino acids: CSARPRGLNTGELFF. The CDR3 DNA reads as TGCAGTGCTAGACCCCGGGGACTGAACACCGGGGAGCTGTTTTTT.

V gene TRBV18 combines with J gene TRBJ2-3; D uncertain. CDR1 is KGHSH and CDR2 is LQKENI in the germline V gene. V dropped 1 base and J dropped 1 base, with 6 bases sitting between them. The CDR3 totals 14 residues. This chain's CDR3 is CASSPRTGTDTQYF. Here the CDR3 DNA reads TGTGCCAGCTCACCACGTACTGGCACAGATACGCAGTATTTT.